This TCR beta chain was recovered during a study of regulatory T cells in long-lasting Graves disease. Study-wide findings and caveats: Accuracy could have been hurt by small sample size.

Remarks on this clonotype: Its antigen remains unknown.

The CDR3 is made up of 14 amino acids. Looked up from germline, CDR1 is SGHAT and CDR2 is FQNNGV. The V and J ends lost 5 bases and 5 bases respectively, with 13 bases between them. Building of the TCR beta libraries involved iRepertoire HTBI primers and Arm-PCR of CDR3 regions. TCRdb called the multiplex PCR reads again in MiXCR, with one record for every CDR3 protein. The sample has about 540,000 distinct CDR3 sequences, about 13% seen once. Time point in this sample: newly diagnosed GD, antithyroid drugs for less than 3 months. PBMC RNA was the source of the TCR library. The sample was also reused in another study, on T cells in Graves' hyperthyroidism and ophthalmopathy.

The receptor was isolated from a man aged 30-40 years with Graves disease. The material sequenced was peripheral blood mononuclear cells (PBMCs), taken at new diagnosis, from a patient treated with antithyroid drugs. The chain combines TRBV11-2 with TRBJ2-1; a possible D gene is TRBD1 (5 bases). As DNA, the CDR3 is TGTGCCAGCAGCCAGGTGTACAGGCACAATGAGCAGTTCTTC. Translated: CASSQVYRHNEQFF.